This T cell receptor (beta chain) originates from a study of T cells in Graves' hyperthyroidism and ophthalmopathy. Study-wide results and caveats: Researchers report that a 13 V-J model separated ophthalmopathy from stable hyperthyroidism.

This clonotype has a count of ten or more. Antigen specificity is unknown. The V end was cut by 0 bases, the J end by 5 bases, with 16 bases between. This CDR3 spans 17 amino acids. Germline CDR1 and CDR2: LNHNV and YYDKDF (reference sequence). Amplified regions were TCR beta CDR3 sequences from RNA transcripts. HTBI primers were used for first-round RT-PCR of the TCR CDR3. TCRdb analysed the multiplex PCR reads with MiXCR anew, one entry per CDR3 protein. This sample yields over 450,000 distinct CDR3 sequences, of which around 14% are seen a single time; 17% belongs to the top ten. This sequence was found in a woman between 18 and 29 years old with Graves' hyperthyroidism. Source material: blood. The chain joins TRBV15 to TRBJ2-2; TRBD2 is a possible D gene (6 bases). The CDR3 loop reads CATSRDRLVLRTGELFF. Here the CDR3 DNA reads TGTGCCACCAGCAGAGATAGACTAGTCTTGAGAACCGGGGAGCTGTTTTTT. The variable domain in full, completed from reference TRBV15 and TRBJ2-2, reads DAMVIQNPRYQVTQFGKPVTLSCSQTLNHNVMYWYQQKSSQAPKLLFHYYDKDFNNEADTPDNFQSRRPNTSFCFLDIRSPGLGDTAMYLCATSRDRLVLRTGELFFGEGSRLTVL.